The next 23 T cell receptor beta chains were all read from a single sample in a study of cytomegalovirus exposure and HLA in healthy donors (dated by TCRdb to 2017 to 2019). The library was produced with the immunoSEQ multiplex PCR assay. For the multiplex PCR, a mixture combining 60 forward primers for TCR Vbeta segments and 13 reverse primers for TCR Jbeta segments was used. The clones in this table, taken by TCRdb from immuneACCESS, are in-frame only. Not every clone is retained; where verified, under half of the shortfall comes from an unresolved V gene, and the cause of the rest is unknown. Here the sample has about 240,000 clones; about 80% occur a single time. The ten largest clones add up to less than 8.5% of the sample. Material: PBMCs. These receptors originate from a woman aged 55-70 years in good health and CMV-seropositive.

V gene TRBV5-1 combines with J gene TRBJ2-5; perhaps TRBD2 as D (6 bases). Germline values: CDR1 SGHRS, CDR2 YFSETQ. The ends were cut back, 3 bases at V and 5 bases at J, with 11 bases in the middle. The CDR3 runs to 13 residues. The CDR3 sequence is CASSSAGRETQYF. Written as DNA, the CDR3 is TGCGCCAGCAGCTCCGCGGGGAGGGAGACCCAGTACTTC. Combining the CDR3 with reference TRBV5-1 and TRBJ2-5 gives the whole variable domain KAGVTQTPRYLIKTRGQQVTLSCSPISGHRSVSWYQQTPGQGLQFLFEYFSETQRNKGNFPGRFSGRQFSNSRSEMNVSTLELGDSALYLCASSSAGRETQYFGPGTRLLVL.

In DNA, the CDR3 is TGTGCCAGCAGGATCGACAGGGCAAACTACGAGCAGTACTTC. Its protein is CASRIDRANYEQYF. V is TRBV28 and J is TRBJ2-7; TRBD1 matches 7 bases. Germline V gene data show CDR1 as MDHEN and CDR2 as SYDVKM. CDR3 size: 14 residues. V trimming: 6 bases; J trimming: 3 bases; junction bases outside the gene matches: 8.

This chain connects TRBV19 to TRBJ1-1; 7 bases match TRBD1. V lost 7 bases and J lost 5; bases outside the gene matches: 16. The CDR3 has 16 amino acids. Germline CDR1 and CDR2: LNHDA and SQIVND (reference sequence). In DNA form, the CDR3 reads TGTGCCAGTACGAGTGTTTCGGCAGGGGGTTGGACTGAAGCTTTCTTT. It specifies CASTSVSAGGWTEAFF.

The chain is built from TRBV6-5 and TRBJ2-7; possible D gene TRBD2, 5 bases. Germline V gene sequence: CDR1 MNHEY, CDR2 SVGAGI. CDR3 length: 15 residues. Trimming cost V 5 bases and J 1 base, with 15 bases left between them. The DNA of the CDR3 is TGTGCCAGCAGTGGACTGACACGTGGGTCCTACGAGCAGTACTTC. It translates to CASSGLTRGSYEQYF.

CDR3 in amino acids: CASSLAASGSSVGELFF. CDR3 in DNA: TGCGCCAGCAGCTTGGCCGCTAGCGGGAGTAGTGTCGGGGAGCTGTTTTTT. The rearrangement uses TRBV5-1 and TRBJ2-2; TRBD2 matches at 10 bases. Germline loops: CDR1 SGHRS, CDR2 YFSETQ. There are 17 residues in the CDR3. With 0 bases clipped from V and 7 bases from J, the junction kept 9 bases outside the gene matches.

DNA for the CDR3: TGTGCCAGCAGCTCGGGTCCGGCGGGCAATCAGCCCCAGCATTTT. Amino acids: CASSSGPAGNQPQHF. The genes are TRBV5-4 and TRBJ1-5; D is uncertain. Trimming left V 3 bases short and J 2 bases short, with 12 bases between. Germline loops: CDR1 SGHNT, CDR2 YYREEE (reference sequence). The CDR3 is 15 residues long. Filled out from reference TRBV5-4 and TRBJ1-5, the complete variable domain reads ETGVTQSPTHLIKTRGQQVTLRCSSQSGHNTVSWYQQALGQGPQFIFQYYREEENGRGNFPPRFSGLQFPNYSSELNVNALELDDSALYLCASSSGPAGNQPQHFGDGTRLSIL.

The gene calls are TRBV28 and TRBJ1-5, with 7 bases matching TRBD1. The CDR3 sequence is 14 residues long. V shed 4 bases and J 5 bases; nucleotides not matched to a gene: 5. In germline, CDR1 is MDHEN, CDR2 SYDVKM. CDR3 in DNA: TGTGCCAGCAGTTCGACAGGGTTCGATCAGCCCCAGCATTTT. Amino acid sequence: CASSSTGFDQPQHF.

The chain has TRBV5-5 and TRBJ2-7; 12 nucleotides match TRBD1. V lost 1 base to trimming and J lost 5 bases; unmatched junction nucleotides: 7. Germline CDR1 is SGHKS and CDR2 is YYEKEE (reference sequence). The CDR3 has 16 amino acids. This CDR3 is CASSLQAGTGGNEQYF. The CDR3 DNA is TGTGCCAGCAGCTTGCAAGCCGGGACAGGGGGCAACGAGCAGTACTTC.

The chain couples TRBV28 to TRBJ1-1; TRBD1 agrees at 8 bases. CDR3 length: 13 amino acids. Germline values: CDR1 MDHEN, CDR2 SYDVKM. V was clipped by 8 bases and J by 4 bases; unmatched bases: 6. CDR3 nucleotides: TGTGCCAGCGGACAGGGCGGAGGCACTGAAGCTTTCTTT. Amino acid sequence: CASGQGGGTEAFF.

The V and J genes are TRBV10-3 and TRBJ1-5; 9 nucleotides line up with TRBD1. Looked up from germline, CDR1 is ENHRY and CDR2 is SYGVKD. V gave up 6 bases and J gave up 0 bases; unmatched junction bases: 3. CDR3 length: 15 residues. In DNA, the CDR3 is TGTGCCATCAGACAGGGGGCAGATAGCAATCAGCCCCAGCATTTT. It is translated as CAIRQGADSNQPQHF.

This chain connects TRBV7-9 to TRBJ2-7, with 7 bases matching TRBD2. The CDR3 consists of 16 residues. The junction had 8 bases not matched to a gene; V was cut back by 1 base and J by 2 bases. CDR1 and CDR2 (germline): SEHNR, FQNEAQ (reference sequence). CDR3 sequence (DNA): TGTGCCAGCAGCTTAGGCGCCACAGCGGGACCCTACGAGCAGTACTTC. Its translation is CASSLGATAGPYEQYF.

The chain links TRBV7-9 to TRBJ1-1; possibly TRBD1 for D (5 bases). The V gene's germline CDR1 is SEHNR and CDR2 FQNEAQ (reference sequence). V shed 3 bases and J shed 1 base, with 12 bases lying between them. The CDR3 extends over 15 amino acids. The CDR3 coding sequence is TGTGCCAGCAGCTTCAGGACACCGAGGAACACTGAAGCTTTCTTT. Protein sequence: CASSFRTPRNTEAFF.

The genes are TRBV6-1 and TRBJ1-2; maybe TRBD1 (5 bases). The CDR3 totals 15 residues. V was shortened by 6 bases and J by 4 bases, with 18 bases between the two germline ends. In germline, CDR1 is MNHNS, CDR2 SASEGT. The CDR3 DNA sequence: TGTGCCAGCAGAGACAGCTCCAGGTTCTCCTATGGCTACACCTTC. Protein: CASRDSSRFSYGYTF.

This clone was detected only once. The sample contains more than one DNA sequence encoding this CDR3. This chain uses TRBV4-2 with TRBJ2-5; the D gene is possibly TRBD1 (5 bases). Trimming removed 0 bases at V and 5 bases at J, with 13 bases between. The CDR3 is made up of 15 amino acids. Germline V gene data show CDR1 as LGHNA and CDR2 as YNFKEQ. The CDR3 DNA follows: TGTGCCAGCAGCCAAGATAGGGTCCCAGGGGAGACCCAGTACTTC. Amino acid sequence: CASSQDRVPGETQYF.

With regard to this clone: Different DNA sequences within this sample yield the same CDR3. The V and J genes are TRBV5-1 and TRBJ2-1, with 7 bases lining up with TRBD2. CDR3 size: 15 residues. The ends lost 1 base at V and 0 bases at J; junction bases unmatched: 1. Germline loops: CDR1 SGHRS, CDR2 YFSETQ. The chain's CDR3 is CASSLLADSYNEQFF. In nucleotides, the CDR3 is TGCGCCAGCAGCTTGCTAGCGGACTCCTACAATGAGCAGTTCTTC.

The CDR3 sequence: CSVGASGQETQYF. CDR3 nucleotide sequence: TGCAGCGTTGGGGCCAGCGGTCAAGAGACCCAGTACTTC. The rearrangement uses TRBV29-1 and TRBJ2-5, with D tentatively TRBD2 (5 bases). The germline CDR1 and CDR2 sequences are SQVTM and ANQGSEA. Trimming shortened V by 4 bases and J by 2 bases, and 11 bases separated the two germline ends. The CDR3 length is 13 residues.

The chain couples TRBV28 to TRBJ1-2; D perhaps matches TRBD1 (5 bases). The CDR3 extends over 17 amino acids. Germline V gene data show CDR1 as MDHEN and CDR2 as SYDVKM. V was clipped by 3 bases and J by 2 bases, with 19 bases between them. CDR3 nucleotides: TGTGCCAGCAGTTTCGGTCCGGGGAGGGGAGGAAACTATGGCTACACCTTC. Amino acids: CASSFGPGRGGNYGYTF.

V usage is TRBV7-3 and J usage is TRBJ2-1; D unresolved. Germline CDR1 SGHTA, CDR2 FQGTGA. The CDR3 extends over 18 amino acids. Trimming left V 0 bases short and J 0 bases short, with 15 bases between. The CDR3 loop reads CASSLTKVAASSYNEQFF. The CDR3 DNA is TGTGCCAGCAGCTTAACGAAGGTGGCAGCTAGCTCCTACAATGAGCAGTTCTTC.

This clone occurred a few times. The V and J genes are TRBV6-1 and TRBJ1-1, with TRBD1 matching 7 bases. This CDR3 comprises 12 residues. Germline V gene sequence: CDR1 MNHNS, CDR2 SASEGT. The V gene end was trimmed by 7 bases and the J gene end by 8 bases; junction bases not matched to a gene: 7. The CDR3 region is CASNRQGGEAFF. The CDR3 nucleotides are TGTGCCAGCAACCGACAGGGTGGCGAAGCTTTCTTT.

The CDR3, as DNA: TGCGCCAGCAGCTCCGGACAGCCCTATCACTACGAGCAGTACTTC. Protein: CASSSGQPYHYEQYF. The chain is built from TRBV5-1 and TRBJ2-7; a weak D match, TRBD1 (6 bases). Germline values: CDR1 SGHRS, CDR2 YFSETQ. Trimming took 3 bases from V and 3 from J, leaving 16 bases between them. The CDR3 has 15 amino acids.

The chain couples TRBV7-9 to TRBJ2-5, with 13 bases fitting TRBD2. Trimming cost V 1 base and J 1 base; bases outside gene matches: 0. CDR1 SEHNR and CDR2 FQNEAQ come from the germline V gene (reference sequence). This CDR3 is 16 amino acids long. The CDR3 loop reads CASSLGLAGGQETQYF. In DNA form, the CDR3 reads TGTGCCAGCAGCTTAGGACTAGCGGGAGGCCAAGAGACCCAGTACTTC.

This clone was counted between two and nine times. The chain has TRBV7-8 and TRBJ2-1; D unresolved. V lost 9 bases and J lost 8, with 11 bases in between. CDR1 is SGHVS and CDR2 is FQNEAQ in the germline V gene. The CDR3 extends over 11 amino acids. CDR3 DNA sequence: TGTGCCAGTACTAATTACCATGAGCAGTTCTTC. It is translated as CASTNYHEQFF.

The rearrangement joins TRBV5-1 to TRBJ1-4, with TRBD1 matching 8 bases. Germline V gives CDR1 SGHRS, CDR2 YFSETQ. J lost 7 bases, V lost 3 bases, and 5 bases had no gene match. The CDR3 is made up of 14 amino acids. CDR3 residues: CASSSGQGGEKLFF. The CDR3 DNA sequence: TGCGCCAGCAGCTCCGGACAGGGTGGTGAAAAACTGTTTTTT.